The 26 T cell receptor beta chains listed next were all sequenced from one sample in a study of cytomegalovirus exposure and HLA in healthy donors. Libraries were prepared by immunoSEQ multiplex PCR; TCRdb keeps only in-frame clonotypes and omits some of them. The sample has roughly 330,000 clones, about nine tenths seen once; the top ten hold 0.95% to 1.5%. Sequencing used PBMCs. The receptors derive from a woman in her twenties or thirties in good health and CMV-seropositive.

V gene TRBV19 combines with J gene TRBJ2-2; 10 bases match TRBD2. Per germline, CDR1 LNHDA and CDR2 SQIVND (reference sequence). The CDR3 is made up of 15 amino acids. V lost 4 bases, J lost 4 bases, and 3 bases stayed unmatched. CDR3 loop: CASSTSGRSTGELFF. The CDR3 nucleotides read TGTGCCAGTAGTACTAGCGGGAGAAGCACCGGGGAGCTGTTTTTT. The full variable domain, in which reference TRBV19 and TRBJ2-2 provide the parts outside the CDR3, is DGGITQSPKYLFRKEGQNVTLSCEQNLNHDAMYWYRQDPGQGLRLIYYSQIVNDFQKGDIAEGYSVSREKKESFPLTVTSAQKNPTAFYLCASSTSGRSTGELFFGEGSRLTVL.

This clone was seen more than once but under ten times. The rearrangement links TRBV2 to TRBJ1-2, with D possibly TRBD1 on 6 matching bases. Germline values: CDR1 SNHLY, CDR2 FYNNEI. The V and J ends lost 4 bases and 3 bases respectively, with 9 bases between them. This CDR3 has 13 amino acids. The CDR3 here is CASSGTEDYGYTF. The CDR3 DNA sequence: TGTGCCAGCAGTGGGACAGAGGACTATGGCTACACCTTC.

The chain employs TRBV6-1 and TRBJ2-1; no definite D call. V dropped 7 bases and J dropped 0 bases, with 1 base sitting between them. Germline values: CDR1 MNHNS, CDR2 SASEGT. The CDR3 has 11 residues. This CDR3 is CASISYNEQFF. CDR3 coding DNA: TGTGCCAGCATCTCCTACAATGAGCAGTTCTTC.

This chain connects TRBV5-1 to TRBJ2-7; a weak D match, TRBD2 (6 bases). V was pared by 6 bases and J by 0 bases, with 10 bases between. The CDR3 is 13 amino acids. From germline, CDR1 is SGHRS and CDR2 YFSETQ. CDR3 in DNA: TGCGCCAGCATTGACGGGAGCTCCTACGAGCAGTACTTC. Protein sequence: CASIDGSSYEQYF.

This chain connects TRBV7-3 to TRBJ2-1; D possibly corresponds to TRBD1 (7 bases). With 5 bases removed from V and 8 bases from J, the gap between germline ends came to 22 bases. The V gene's germline CDR1 is SGHTA and CDR2 FQGTGA. This CDR3 is built from 16 residues. The CDR3 is CASSPTRGTYSYEQFF. In DNA, the CDR3 is TGTGCCAGCAGCCCAACCAGGGGGACTTATAGCTATGAGCAGTTCTTC.

The chain uses TRBV7-6 and TRBJ2-3, with D possibly being TRBD1 or TRBD2 (6 bases each). V was trimmed by 5 bases and J by 5 bases, leaving 8 bases between them. Germline V gene sequence: CDR1 SGHVS, CDR2 FNYEAQ. The length of the CDR3 is 12 residues. CDR3 bases: TGTGCCAGCAGCGAGGGGGGAGATACGCAGTATTTT. Its translation is CASSEGGDTQYF.

The rearrangement joins TRBV18 to TRBJ2-7; D is unclear. Germline values: CDR1 KGHSH, CDR2 LQKENI. There are 15 residues in the CDR3. V was shortened by 2 bases and J by 2 bases, with 13 bases between the two germline ends. The CDR3 nucleotides are TGTGCCAGCTCACCAAGGGCATCCGAGGCCTACGAGCAGTACTTC. Protein product: CASSPRASEAYEQYF.

This chain connects TRBV29-1 to TRBJ1-2; the D gene is possibly TRBD1 (5 bases). V was clipped by 1 base and J by 2 bases, with 17 bases between them. In germline, CDR1 is SQVTM, CDR2 ANQGSEA. The length of the CDR3 is 16 residues. The CDR3 sequence: CSVEGGTPRGNYGYTF. In DNA form, the CDR3 reads TGCAGCGTTGAAGGCGGGACCCCTCGGGGGAACTATGGCTACACCTTC.

This chain connects TRBV7-8 to TRBJ2-5; D is undetermined. From germline, CDR1 is SGHVS and CDR2 FQNEAQ. V shed 11 bases and J shed 5 bases, with 15 bases lying between them. This CDR3 has 12 residues. The CDR3 sequence: CAATLVVETQYF. The CDR3 DNA is TGTGCCGCCACGTTAGTAGTGGAGACCCAGTACTTC.

The chain uses TRBV19 and TRBJ1-3; the match to TRBD1 covers 7 bases. Trimming cost V 3 bases and J 2 bases; bases outside gene matches: 7. CDR3 size: 16 residues. CDR1 is LNHDA and CDR2 is SQIVND in the germline V gene (reference sequence). The DNA of the CDR3 is TGTGCCAGTAGTATCCTGACAGGGATCACTGGAAACACCATATATTTT. Protein product: CASSILTGITGNTIYF. The full variable domain, completed using reference TRBV19 and TRBJ1-3, is DGGITQSPKYLFRKEGQNVTLSCEQNLNHDAMYWYRQDPGQGLRLIYYSQIVNDFQKGDIAEGYSVSREKKESFPLTVTSAQKNPTAFYLCASSILTGITGNTIYFGEGSWLTVV.

The chain joins TRBV14 to TRBJ2-3; D is uncertain. Germline CDR1 SGHDN, CDR2 FVKESK. The CDR3 extends over 13 amino acids. V was trimmed by 0 bases and J by 7 bases, leaving 8 bases between them. The CDR3 sequence is CASSQDPINTQYF. The CDR3 region has the DNA TGTGCCAGCAGCCAAGATCCGATTAATACGCAGTATTTT.

The genes are TRBV9 and TRBJ2-3, with D maybe TRBD2 (5 bases). Between the trimmed V and J ends, which lost 0 bases and 3 bases, there was a span of 14 bases. Germline assignment: CDR1 SGDLS and CDR2 YYNGEE. The length of the CDR3 is 16 residues. CDR3 amino acids: CASSVVGESLTDTQYF. The DNA of the CDR3 is TGTGCCAGCAGCGTAGTTGGGGAGTCGTTAACAGATACGCAGTATTTT.

The chain carries TRBV11-2 and TRBJ2-7, with D uncertain. This CDR3 has 15 residues. Trimming left V 1 base short and J 1 base short, with 11 bases between. Germline V lookup: CDR1 SGHAT, CDR2 FQNNGV. The CDR3 sequence: CASSLATDGSYEQYF. The CDR3, as DNA: TGTGCCAGCAGCTTAGCTACTGACGGTTCCTACGAGCAGTACTTC.

This clone was detected once. This chain joins TRBV7-9 and TRBJ1-5, with TRBD1 identical over 8 bases. V was pared by 5 bases and J by 7 bases, with 10 bases of the junction left unmatched. Germline assignment: CDR1 SEHNR and CDR2 FQNEAQ (reference sequence). The CDR3 totals 15 residues. In DNA form, the CDR3 reads TGTGCCAGCAGCCCTACAGGGGGATCCGGGCAGCCCCAGCATTTT. Translating gives CASSPTGGSGQPQHF.

This clone was counted once. The chain carries TRBV29-1 and TRBJ2-1; D might be TRBD1 or TRBD2, each matching 5 bases. The V gene lost 6 bases and the J gene lost 8 bases, with 14 bases spanning the gap. This CDR3 comprises 12 residues. The germline gives CDR1 SQVTM, CDR2 ANQGSEA. The DNA of the CDR3 is TGCAGCGTCCTCGCAGGGAGTGATGAGCAGTTCTTC. Translated, it gives CSVLAGSDEQFF.

This clone was seen just once. The chain couples TRBV15 to TRBJ2-7; D may be TRBD2 (6 bases). CDR1 and CDR2 from the germline V gene are LNHNV and YYDKDF (reference sequence). This CDR3 comprises 14 residues. Trimming pared 4 bases from V and 0 bases from J, leaving 10 bases between. The CDR3 DNA is TGTGCCACCAGCATTACCGGGAGCTCCTACGAGCAGTACTTC. The encoded protein is CATSITGSSYEQYF.

The count of this clone is one. This chain uses TRBV9 with TRBJ2-1; D possibly uses TRBD1 or TRBD2 (5 bases each). CDR3 length: 11 residues. CDR1 and CDR2 from the germline V gene are SGDLS and YYNGEE. The V gene lost 7 bases and the J gene lost 7 bases, with 9 bases spanning the gap. CDR3 in amino acids: CASGGVNEQFF. DNA of the CDR3: TGTGCCAGCGGGGGTGTTAATGAGCAGTTCTTC. Full variable domain (missing parts from reference TRBV9 and TRBJ2-1): DSGVTQTPKHLITATGQRVTLRCSPRSGDLSVYWYQQSLDQGLQFLIQYYNGEERAKGNILERFSAQQFPDLHSELNLSSLELGDSALYFCASGGVNEQFFGPGTRLTVL.

DNA of the CDR3: TGTGCCAGCAGTTTCGGACAGCTAAAAGAGACCCAGTACTTC. This codes for CASSFGQLKETQYF. The gene calls are TRBV6-5 and TRBJ2-5; TRBD1 might be the D (6 bases). Germline V lookup: CDR1 MNHEY, CDR2 SVGAGI. The CDR3 length is 14 residues. V lost 4 bases and J lost 3, with 12 bases in between.

The chain couples TRBV5-6 to TRBJ1-5; weak D call: TRBD1 (6 bases). The CDR3 has 13 residues. V gave up 1 base and J gave up 7 bases, with 9 bases separating them. Germline V lookup: CDR1 SGHDT, CDR2 YYEEEE. The CDR3: CASSLRGIQPQHF. The CDR3 DNA follows: TGTGCCAGCAGCTTGAGGGGGATCCAGCCCCAGCATTTT. The full variable domain, with the rest looked up from reference TRBV5-6 and TRBJ1-5, is DAGVTQSPTHLIKTRGQQVTLRCSPKSGHDTVSWYQQALGQGPQFIFQYYEEEERQRGNFPDRFSGHQFPNYSSELNVNALLLGDSALYLCASSLRGIQPQHFGDGTRLSIL.

The CDR3 loop is CASSFTSPSTDTQYF. The CDR3 nucleotides are TGTGCCAGCAGCTTCACGTCACCTAGCACAGATACGCAGTATTTT. The chain uses TRBV7-2 and TRBJ2-3; D ambiguous. CDR1 is SGHTA and CDR2 is FQGNSA in the germline V gene. CDR3 size: 15 residues. V was pared by 3 bases and J by 0 bases, with 10 bases between.

The chain combines TRBV7-3 with TRBJ2-3, with TRBD1 matching 7 bases. The junction had 11 bases not matched to a gene; V was cut back by 11 bases and J by 0 bases. The CDR3 is made up of 15 amino acids. The V gene's germline CDR1 is SGHTA and CDR2 FQGTGA. CDR3 nucleotide sequence: TGTGCCTCTTCCCCGCCGGGACAGAGCACAGATACGCAGTATTTT. As protein: CASSPPGQSTDTQYF.

The gene calls are TRBV4-2 and TRBJ2-6; D call uncertain. The CDR3 has 14 residues. Germline CDR1 is LGHNA and CDR2 is YNFKEQ. V lost 4 bases and J lost 1, with 5 bases in between. CDR3 sequence reads: CASSPQSGANVLTF. The DNA for the CDR3 is TGTGCCAGCAGCCCCCAATCTGGGGCCAACGTCCTGACTTTC.

The V call is TRBV9, the J call TRBJ1-3; 10 nucleotides agree with TRBD1. With V trimmed by 3 bases and J by 3 bases, 12 bases remained unmatched. The CDR3 sequence is 18 residues long. Per germline, CDR1 SGDLS and CDR2 YYNGEE. The CDR3 is CASSAPGQGLRDGNTIYF. The CDR3 bases are TGTGCCAGCAGCGCCCCGGGACAGGGGCTAAGAGATGGAAACACCATATATTTT.

The rearrangement links TRBV4-2 to TRBJ2-2; no firm D call. The CDR3 covers 17 residues. Trimming pared 4 bases from V and 3 bases from J, leaving 18 bases between. Germline lookup yields CDR1 LGHNA and CDR2 YNFKEQ. This CDR3 is CASSPRVSNRDTGELFF. CDR3 nucleotides: TGTGCCAGCAGCCCACGGGTCTCGAATCGGGACACCGGGGAGCTGTTTTTT.

The J gene is TRBJ2-5, the V gene TRBV18, with TRBD1 identical over 7 bases. This CDR3 is built from 15 residues. Germline-derived CDR1 and CDR2 are KGHSH and LQKENI. The trim removed 8 bases at V and 1 base at J, leaving 10 bases unmatched. The CDR3: CASVDTGALQETQYF. For the CDR3, the DNA is TGTGCCAGCGTCGATACAGGGGCTCTCCAAGAGACCCAGTACTTC.

This clone has a single count. The chain combines TRBV7-2 with TRBJ1-2; 7 bases are a match to TRBD1. CDR1 SGHTA and CDR2 FQGNSA come from the germline V gene. This CDR3 spans 16 amino acids. Trimming at V came to 2 bases and at J to 4 bases, leaving 10 bases not matched to a gene. This CDR3 is CASSLRVSDRVYGYTF. CDR3 sequence (DNA): TGTGCCAGCAGCTTACGGGTATCCGACAGGGTCTATGGCTACACCTTC.